This T cell receptor beta chain emerged from a study of cytomegalovirus exposure and HLA in healthy donors. Overall study context: A subsequent analysis stated that the 95 to 150 validation repertoires were run on the same platform as the approximately 700 first-cohort repertoires.

TCRdb's copy holds only in-frame clones and misses some; the assay was immunoSEQ multiplex PCR. The repertoire holds around 70,000 clones, with 94% as singletons. Germline-derived CDR1 and CDR2 are MGHDK and SYGVNS. CDR3 length: 16 amino acids. Trimming shortened V by 0 bases and J by 4 bases, and 12 bases separated the two germline ends. The chain recombines TRBV25-1 with TRBJ2-2; D may be TRBD2 (6 bases). The sample was PBMCs. This receptor was obtained from a woman aged 18-29 years in good health and CMV-seropositive. The CDR3 DNA sequence: TGTGCCAGCAGTGAATACGGGGGACCTACCACCGGGGAGCTGTTTTTT. This gives the protein CASSEYGGPTTGELFF.